This is a list of T cell receptor beta chains from one sample in a study of regulatory T cells in long-lasting Graves disease. TCRdb passed the multiplex PCR reads through MiXCR, listing each CDR3 protein once. The sample consists of more than 300,000 distinct CDR3 sequences, more than 20% of them appearing once. Sequenced here: peripheral blood mononuclear cells (PBMCs), sampled when the disease was refractory, from a patient treated with antithyroid drugs. The source of these receptors is a woman aged 40 to 50 with Graves disease. CDR3s include the opening cysteine and the closing phenylalanine or tryptophan. The order of the fields is clone size, J gene, V gene, CDR3 protein. Only some rows state a clone size, as once, few, many or a class for expanded clones.

few,TRBJ2-7,TRBV7-8,CASRTPGTDGHEQYF
many,TRBJ2-5,TRBV2,CASSGRLQETQYF
many,TRBJ2-5,TRBV28,CASSTGTPQETQYF
few,TRBJ1-5,TRBV10-3,CAIGGNSNQPQHF
many,TRBJ2-5,TRBV7-9,CASSHFGGAVQETQYF
NA,TRBJ2-6,TRBV4-1,CASSQTLGEAGANVLTF
few,TRBJ1-4,TRBV20-1,CSASSGGAREKLFF
NA,TRBJ1-2,TRBV19,CASSIGGTYGYGYTF
many,TRBJ1-5,TRBV28,CASSYGGGPNQPQHF
NA,TRBJ2-2,TRBV2,CASSERQGAGELFF
many,TRBJ1-1,TRBV27,CASSPGRGITEAFF
NA,TRBJ2-3,TRBV6-9,CASSLAGFTDTQYF
many,TRBJ1-5,TRBV2,CASSEAPGQGNQPQHF
NA,TRBJ1-5,TRBV12-3/TRBV12-4,CASSFGDGNQPQHF
NA,TRBJ2-7,TRBV6-2/TRBV6-3,CASSRGQGKYEQYF
NA,TRBJ2-2,TRBV5-1,CASSILTSNAGELFF
few,TRBJ2-1,TRBV6-2/TRBV6-3,CASSSHMASYNEQFF
many,TRBJ1-5,TRBV13,CASSFKGEGQPQHF
many,TRBJ1-5,TRBV2,CASSSPKITQGNQPQHF
NA,TRBJ2-6,TRBV29-1,CSAGISGANVLTF
NA,TRBJ1-1,TRBV30,CAHEGKTPMNTEAFF
many,TRBJ2-7,TRBV12-3/TRBV12-4,CASSTGLDLYEQYF
NA,TRBJ1-5,TRBV20-1,CSASPDRGDQPQHF
few,TRBJ2-7,TRBV5-1,CASSPSGSDRGHEQYF
few,TRBJ2-1,TRBV11-3,CASSLTGTSGINEQFF
few,TRBJ2-5,TRBV14,CASSLRSGAAQETQYF
many,TRBJ2-5,TRBV27,CASSGAGIGPETQYF
many,TRBJ1-2,TRBV5-1,CASSTRDSPYGYTF
NA,TRBJ2-2,TRBV10-3,CAISEGQGLTGELFF
many,TRBJ2-5,TRBV10-3,CAISEGVEETQYF
many,TRBJ2-7,TRBV12-3/TRBV12-4,CASSTRSYEQYF
many,TRBJ2-5,TRBV12-3/TRBV12-4,CASSSRGTQYF
NA,TRBJ2-1,TRBV20-1,CSARTSGRFYNEQFF
few,TRBJ2-1,TRBV28,CASSSWASSYNEQFF
many,TRBJ2-2,TRBV28,CASSSARGGPMALANTGELFF
many,TRBJ1-5,TRBV28,CASSLRTGRQPQHF
many,TRBJ1-6,TRBV6-1,CASRHPGGNNSPLHF
few,TRBJ2-5,TRBV7-8,CASSLRSPGQGETQYF
NA,TRBJ2-5,TRBV7-9,CASSWGSPYQETQYF
NA,TRBJ2-1,TRBV9,CASSEHGAGNNEQFF
many,TRBJ2-5,TRBV28,CASYDTGTGETQYF
NA,TRBJ2-5,TRBV5-4,CASSLLGAGTQYF
many,TRBJ2-7,TRBV12-3/TRBV12-4,CASSYTPSYEQYF
few,TRBJ1-5,TRBV30,CAWSAGQGNQPQHF
few,TRBJ2-7,TRBV5-1,CASHRLTGTGSGEQYF
NA,TRBJ2-7,TRBV29-1,CSVVPTSGRGEQYF
many,TRBJ2-2,TRBV28,CASSLANTGELFF
NA,TRBJ2-7,TRBV7-2,CASSLGGTKFYEQYF
many,TRBJ1-2,TRBV2,CASSWGADYGYTF
few,TRBJ2-7,TRBV20-1,CSAELREGPPHWYEQYF
many,TRBJ1-6,TRBV28,CASRSGQGQNSPLHF
few,TRBJ2-3,TRBV9,CASSVKDRSTDTQYF
NA,TRBJ1-1,TRBV29-1,CSVVRSGILNTEAFF
many,TRBJ2-7,TRBV29-1,CSVEDRAYEQYF
NA,TRBJ1-1,TRBV18,CASSPGAANTEAFF
NA,TRBJ2-3,TRBV7-9,CASSLDQALTDTQYF
NA,TRBJ1-2,TRBV28,CASSLSAGGEVYTF
NA,TRBJ1-4,TRBV29-1,CSVGGGTGVSNEKLFF